The 14 T cell receptor beta chains in this list originate from one sample, sequenced in a study of shared clonotypes between healthy human individuals. Using immunoSEQ multiplex PCR, the repertoire was profiled, and TCRdb retains in-frame clones only, with some absent. Of hundreds of thousands of clones listed, roughly 73% are singletons. Material for sequencing was memory CD4+ T cells sorted from blood. The sample's subset: CD45RA-negative fraction. The receptors come from a woman aged 25 to 39 in good health.

V is TRBV2 and J is TRBJ2-2, with 8 nucleotides matching TRBD2. Germline CDR1 SNHLY, CDR2 FYNNEI. The V and J ends lost 3 bases and 4 bases, in that order; junction bases with no gene match: 7. The CDR3 consists of 16 residues. CDR3 amino acids: CASSDLGLGSTGELFF. DNA of the CDR3: TGTGCCAGCAGTGACTTGGGACTAGGAAGCACCGGGGAGCTGTTTTTT.

V gene TRBV6-6 combines with J gene TRBJ1-1; D gene ambiguous. With 1 base removed from V and 1 base from J, the gap between germline ends came to 7 bases. The germline V gene encodes CDR1 MNHNY and CDR2 SVGAGI (reference sequence). This CDR3 is built from 14 residues. CDR3 in amino acids: CASSYFQRNTEAFF. For the CDR3, the DNA is TGTGCCAGCAGTTACTTCCAGAGGAACACTGAAGCTTTCTTT.

The V call is TRBV28, the J call TRBJ2-5; no clear D. The germline V and J ends were trimmed by 5 bases and 5 bases, with 6 bases remaining between them. The V gene's germline CDR1 is MDHEN and CDR2 SYDVKM. CDR3 length equals 11 residues. The CDR3 DNA reads as TGTGCCAGCAGTACGTGGGAGACCCAGTACTTC. Its protein is CASSTWETQYF.

This chain links TRBV7-9 with TRBJ2-5; D gene uncertain. The CDR3 runs to 13 residues. Trimming stripped 5 bases from V and 5 bases from J, with 12 bases between. CDR1 is SEHNR and CDR2 is FQNEAQ in the germline V gene (reference sequence). The CDR3 DNA follows: TGTGCCAGCAGCCCAAACCTGGGGGAGACCCAGTACTTC. Protein sequence: CASSPNLGETQYF.

The rearrangement joins TRBV5-1 to TRBJ1-1, with 8 bases lining up with TRBD1. The CDR3 extends over 15 amino acids. Germline V gene data show CDR1 as SGHRS and CDR2 as YFSETQ. V lost 0 bases to trimming and J lost 0 bases; unmatched junction nucleotides: 1. The CDR3 sequence: CASSLDRGLNTEAFF. In DNA, the CDR3 is TGCGCCAGCAGCTTGGACAGGGGGTTGAACACTGAAGCTTTCTTT.

The rearrangement joins TRBV7-8 to TRBJ2-7; 9 nucleotides match TRBD2. The junction had 10 bases not matched to a gene; V was cut back by 3 bases and J by 4 bases. This CDR3 is built from 16 residues. Germline assignment: CDR1 SGHVS and CDR2 FQNEAQ. The CDR3 sequence is CASSFGGASGVYEQYF. The CDR3 DNA reads TGTGCCAGCAGCTTTGGGGGTGCTAGCGGGGTGTACGAGCAGTACTTC.

This chain joins TRBV5-1 and TRBJ1-6, with D hard to call. Germline lookup yields CDR1 SGHRS and CDR2 YFSETQ. CDR3 size: 16 residues. V lost 0 bases and J 5 bases, leaving 12 bases between the germline ends. The CDR3, as DNA: TGCGCCAGCAGCTTGGATCTCATGGGAAATAATTCACCCCTCCACTTT. This translates into CASSLDLMGNNSPLHF.

This chain links TRBV27 with TRBJ1-3; D is undetermined. V was trimmed by 9 bases and J by 0 bases, leaving 18 bases between them. The V gene's germline CDR1 is MNHEY and CDR2 SMNVEV (reference sequence). The CDR3 runs to 16 residues. The DNA of the CDR3 is TGTGCCAGAAAAGGGAGCAGCTCGTTCTCTGGAAACACCATATATTTT. This sequence encodes CARKGSSSFSGNTIYF.

The genes are TRBV5-6 and TRBJ2-2; D call uncertain. Looked up from germline, CDR1 is SGHDT and CDR2 is YYEEEE. Trimming stripped 1 base from V and 10 bases from J, with 8 bases between. This CDR3 has 12 residues. CDR3 sequence: CASSLSTAELFF. Written as DNA, the CDR3 is TGTGCCAGCAGCTTGTCTACAGCGGAGCTGTTTTTT.

This clone was counted between two and nine times. The chain joins TRBV19 to TRBJ1-5, with D perhaps TRBD1 (5 bases). Germline V gene sequence: CDR1 LNHDA, CDR2 SQIVND (reference sequence). Trimming shortened V by 7 bases and J by 1 base, and 11 bases separated the two germline ends. This CDR3 region has 14 residues. The CDR3 nucleotides are TGTGCCAGTAACCTCCGGGACAGCAATCAGCCCCAGCATTTT. Its protein product is CASNLRDSNQPQHF.

This clone occurred a few times. CDR3 in DNA: TGTGCCAGCAGCATACAGGGGAACACTGAAGCTTTCTTT. Translated, it gives CASSIQGNTEAFF. The rearrangement links TRBV5-4 to TRBJ1-1; possible D gene TRBD1, 6 bases. Trimming removed 4 bases at V and 1 base at J, with 8 bases between. The CDR3 is made up of 13 amino acids. CDR1 is SGHNT and CDR2 is YYREEE in the germline V gene (reference sequence).

This clone occurred many times. The chain is built from TRBV7-6 and TRBJ2-1; unclear D gene. The germline V gene has CDR1 SGHVS and CDR2 FNYEAQ. The CDR3 has 13 amino acids. Between the trimmed V and J ends, which lost 5 bases and 6 bases, there was a span of 11 bases. CDR3 nucleotide sequence: TGTGCCAGCAGCCCCCGACTTAGCAATGAGCAGTTCTTC. Amino acids: CASSPRLSNEQFF.

The chain carries TRBV2 and TRBJ2-1; 7 nucleotides agree with TRBD1. Germline-derived CDR1 and CDR2 are SNHLY and FYNNEI. V shed 4 bases, J shed 0 bases, and the junction held 3 bases outside the gene matches. CDR3 length: 15 amino acids. DNA for the CDR3: TGTGCCAGCAGTGTAGAGGGGGCCTCCTACAATGAGCAGTTCTTC. This translates into CASSVEGASYNEQFF.

In DNA, the CDR3 is TGTGCCAGTAGTATTGGGCAGGCGAATGGCTACACCTTC. It encodes CASSIGQANGYTF. The gene calls are TRBV19 and TRBJ1-2; no reliable D call. CDR1 is LNHDA, CDR2 SQIVND, per germline (reference sequence). V was trimmed by 3 bases and J by 6 bases, leaving 11 bases between them. CDR3 length: 13 residues.